This record concerns one T cell receptor beta chain sequence. The antigen remains unidentified. TCR templates, roughly 96,000 per sample, were assayed. Only in-frame clones appear in the TCRdb table, and some are missing; sequencing was by immunoSEQ multiplex PCR. This table holds fewer than 130,000 clones, about nine tenths found once. This sample stems from a study of siplizumab effects on memory and regulatory T cells. The study, taken as a whole, reports: Whether the proliferating Tregs (from siplizumab cultures) were suppressive was not confirmed. Among sequences traceable to unstimulated CD4+ memory cells, alloreactive ones were significantly reduced by siplizumab. Naive or memory phenotype assignment was not possible for roughly 75-96% of proliferating CD4+ or CD8+ clones.

The V and J ends lost 5 bases and 4 bases, in that order; junction bases with no gene match: 5. CDR3 length: 13 amino acids. CDR1 is WNHNN and CDR2 is SYGVQD in the germline V gene (reference sequence). This chain links TRBV10-1 with TRBJ2-7; TRBD2 matches at 7 bases. Sample: CD4+ T cells sorted from blood. This clonotype originated in a human donor in good health. In DNA, the CDR3 is TGCGCCAGCAGTAGCGGGAATTCATACGAGCAGTACTTC. Translating gives CASSSGNSYEQYF.